This entry describes one T cell receptor beta chain. The record originates from a study of blood T cell repertoires in COVID-19. The CDR3 is 17 amino acids. V was clipped by 4 bases and J by 1 base, with 20 bases between them. Germline loops: CDR1 SGHRS, CDR2 YFSETQ. The assay was immunoSEQ multiplex PCR, and TCRdb's table has in-frame clones only and misses some. The table shows 300,000 to 350,000 clones, with 87% occurring only once. The sample taken for sequencing was PBMCs or T cells enriched from blood (not recorded which). V gene TRBV5-1 combines with J gene TRBJ1-2, with a weak D call TRBD1 (6 bases). The receptor was derived from a woman between 25 and 40 years old who had recovered from COVID-19. The CDR3 is CASSNTKQGTGNYGYTF. The CDR3 nucleotides read TGCGCCAGCAGCAACACAAAACAGGGAACGGGTAACTATGGCTACACCTTC.